These 27 T cell receptor beta chains originate from one sample sequenced in a study of cytomegalovirus exposure and HLA in healthy donors. The PCR made use of 60 Vbeta and 13 Jbeta primers. Data came from immunoSEQ multiplex PCR; TCRdb stores just in-frame clones and leaves some out. The table lists roughly 97,000 clones, 75% to 80% of them singletons. Sequenced material: PBMCs. The receptors were gathered from a man aged 60 to 75 in good health and CMV-seropositive.

J is TRBJ2-4 and V is TRBV5-6; TRBD2 agrees at 11 bases. Trimming took 5 bases from V and 7 from J; bases not matched to a gene: 8. Germline assignment: CDR1 SGHDT and CDR2 YYEEEE. CDR3 length equals 15 residues. CDR3 protein: CASRLLAGGLNIQYF. The CDR3 DNA is TGTGCCAGCAGGCTTCTAGCGGGGGGACTGAACATTCAGTACTTC.

This chain joins TRBV30 and TRBJ2-7, with TRBD2 matching over 7 bases. CDR1 is GTSNPN, CDR2 SVGIG, per germline (reference sequence). The CDR3 sequence is 13 residues long. The junction had 2 bases not matched to a gene; V was cut back by 1 base and J by 2 bases. The CDR3 here is CAWSGAGAYEQYF. CDR3 in DNA: TGTGCCTGGAGTGGGGCGGGGGCCTACGAGCAGTACTTC.

The V call is TRBV19, the J call TRBJ2-5; 8 positions agree with TRBD2. The CDR3 contains 15 residues. V lost 1 base to trimming and J lost 2 bases; unmatched junction nucleotides: 3. Germline V gene sequence: CDR1 LNHDA, CDR2 SQIVND (reference sequence). The CDR3: CASSIAGGRQETQYF. The DNA for the CDR3 is TGTGCCAGTAGTATAGCGGGGGGGAGGCAAGAGACCCAGTACTTC.

The rearrangement uses TRBV7-6 and TRBJ1-3; tentatively, D is TRBD1 (6 bases). The CDR3 has 17 amino acids. In germline, CDR1 is SGHVS, CDR2 FNYEAQ. V lost 0 bases and J 0 bases, leaving 12 bases between the germline ends. CDR3 DNA sequence: TGTGCCAGCAGCTTAGCGCGTGGGGGCAGCTCTGGAAACACCATATATTTT. Its translation is CASSLARGGSSGNTIYF.

The chain carries TRBV27 and TRBJ2-5; D may be TRBD2 (5 bases). The germline CDR1 and CDR2 sequences are MNHEY and SMNVEV (reference sequence). This CDR3 comprises 15 residues. Between the trimmed V and J ends, which lost 4 bases and 2 bases, there was a span of 14 bases. The CDR3 reads CASSSRVRGQETQYF. The CDR3 bases are TGTGCCAGCAGTTCGAGGGTCCGGGGACAAGAGACCCAGTACTTC.

CDR3 in amino acids: CASSPRTGITGELFF. In DNA, the CDR3 is TGTGCCAGCAGCCCCCGGACAGGGATCACCGGGGAGCTGTTTTTT. This chain connects TRBV9 to TRBJ2-2; 8 positions agree with TRBD1. The length of the CDR3 is 15 residues. Germline V gene lookup returns CDR1 SGDLS and CDR2 YYNGEE. V shed 4 bases, J shed 4 bases, and the junction held 6 bases outside the gene matches.

The chain has TRBV23-1 and TRBJ1-2, with D possibly TRBD1 on 6 matching bases. TRBV23-1 is noted as an ORF with a role that remains uncertain. CDR3 length equals 14 residues. V lost 1 base, J lost 4 bases, and 10 bases lay in between. CDR3 loop: CASSQLGGPYGYTF. The CDR3 coding sequence is TGCGCCAGCAGTCAATTAGGGGGTCCCTATGGCTACACCTTC.

This clone was observed a single time. The chain combines TRBV7-2 with TRBJ2-5; 9 bases map to TRBD1. The CDR3 is made up of 16 amino acids. The J segment lost 5 bases and the V segment lost 5 bases, leaving 12 bases of the junction unmatched. The V gene's germline CDR1 is SGHTA and CDR2 FQGNSA. In nucleotides, the CDR3 is TGTGCCAGCAGCGCCCTACAGGGGGCGCGTTCGGAGACCCAGTACTTC. Translated, it gives CASSALQGARSETQYF.

The chain uses TRBV10-1 and TRBJ2-7; TRBD1 might be the D (6 bases). Germline CDR1 and CDR2: WNHNN and SYGVQD (reference sequence). Trimming cost V 0 bases and J 7 bases, with 7 bases left between them. This CDR3 has 12 amino acids. Written as DNA, the CDR3 is TGCGCCAGCAGTGAGTCGGGGACAGAGCAGTACTTC. Translation gives CASSESGTEQYF.

For this clone: The identical CDR3 is also encoded by other nucleotide sequences in the sample. The chain uses TRBV18 and TRBJ2-7; D unclear. V was cut by 3 bases and J by 4 bases, with 7 bases left in between. From germline, CDR1 is KGHSH and CDR2 LQKENI. This CDR3 comprises 12 residues. The CDR3 DNA follows: TGTGCCAGCTCACCGGCGGAATACGAGCAGTACTTC. As protein: CASSPAEYEQYF. The full variable domain, with the rest looked up from reference TRBV18 and TRBJ2-7, is NAGVMQNPRHLVRRRGQEARLRCSPMKGHSHVYWYRQLPEEGLKFMVYLQKENIIDESGMPKERFSAEFPKEGPSILRIQQVVRGDSAAYFCASSPAEYEQYFGPGTRLTVT.

V is TRBV6-5 and J is TRBJ1-5; D gene ambiguous. Trimming pared 2 bases from V and 9 bases from J, leaving 14 bases between. CDR3 length: 14 amino acids. CDR1 and CDR2 from the germline V gene are MNHEY and SVGAGI. DNA for the CDR3: TGTGCCAGCAGTTACGCGGCGGCGCTGGGGCCCCAGCATTTT. Protein product: CASSYAAALGPQHF.

The sample holds a few counts of this clone. The chain uses TRBV13 and TRBJ2-6, with a tentative D call TRBD1 (6 bases). V lost 5 bases and J lost 0, with 14 bases in between. This CDR3 is 17 amino acids long. Germline-derived CDR1 and CDR2 are PRHDT and FYEKMQ (reference sequence). CDR3 region: CASSTRDILSGANVLTF. CDR3 nucleotides: TGTGCCAGCAGCACACGGGACATCCTCTCTGGGGCCAACGTCCTGACTTTC.

Concerning this clone: Other DNA sequences in the same sample also yield this CDR3. The rearrangement links TRBV5-1 to TRBJ1-2; 9 bases are shared with TRBD1. J lost 1 base, V lost 4 bases, and 2 bases had no gene match. There are 14 residues in the CDR3. CDR1 is SGHRS and CDR2 is YFSETQ in the germline V gene. CDR3 DNA: TGCGCCAGCAGCCCGGGACAGGGTAACTATGGCTACACCTTC. Its translation is CASSPGQGNYGYTF.

The V call is TRBV6-5, the J call TRBJ2-3, with 8 bases that match TRBD2. Germline V gene sequence: CDR1 MNHEY, CDR2 SVGAGI. V shed 4 bases and J 3 bases; nucleotides not matched to a gene: 9. This CDR3 contains 16 residues. The chain's CDR3 is CASSSDYGGGTDTQYF. The DNA of the CDR3 is TGTGCCAGCAGTTCCGACTACGGGGGGGGAACAGATACGCAGTATTTT.

The CDR3 loop is CASGTVSNYGYTF. The DNA of the CDR3 is TGCGCCAGCGGGACAGTTTCAAACTATGGCTACACCTTC. This chain joins TRBV5-1 and TRBJ1-2; 7 bases agree with TRBD1. The CDR3 is made up of 13 amino acids. The junction had 5 bases not matched to a gene; V was cut back by 7 bases and J by 2 bases. Germline lookup yields CDR1 SGHRS and CDR2 YFSETQ.

The chain couples TRBV7-6 to TRBJ2-1; 7 bases line up with TRBD1. Germline CDR1 is SGHVS and CDR2 is FNYEAQ. The trim removed 4 bases at V and 7 bases at J, leaving 10 bases unmatched. The CDR3 is made up of 15 amino acids. The CDR3 nucleotides are TGTGCCAGCAGCTCATCAGACAGGGCTGGTAATGAGCAGTTCTTC. It encodes CASSSSDRAGNEQFF.

CDR3 region: CASSGELAGAFNEQFF. The CDR3, as DNA: TGTGCCAGCAGTGGAGAACTAGCGGGGGCCTTCAATGAGCAGTTCTTC. The J gene is TRBJ2-1, the V gene TRBV6-1; 11 nucleotides agree with TRBD2. V dropped 4 bases and J dropped 6; count of bases not matched to a gene: 8. CDR1 and CDR2 (germline): MNHNS, SASEGT. The CDR3 sequence is 16 residues long.

The gene calls are TRBV7-9 and TRBJ2-3, with a possible D match to TRBD1 (5 bases). Germline V lookup: CDR1 SEHNR, CDR2 FQNEAQ (reference sequence). V lost 0 bases to trimming and J lost 5 bases, with 12 bases between them. The CDR3 contains 15 residues. CDR3 sequence reads: CASSLATGTRDTQYF. Written as DNA, the CDR3 is TGTGCCAGCAGCTTAGCAACAGGAACCCGAGATACGCAGTATTTT.

This clone has a single count. The genes are TRBV6-1 and TRBJ1-2; no clear D gene. V was clipped by 7 bases and J by 3 bases, with 15 bases between them. Germline assignment: CDR1 MNHNS and CDR2 SASEGT. The CDR3 length is 14 residues. CDR3 residues: CASISGGDYYGYTF. In nucleotides, the CDR3 is TGTGCCAGCATTTCGGGAGGAGACTACTATGGCTACACCTTC.

The chain joins TRBV6-1 to TRBJ1-6; TRBD1 is a possible D gene (5 bases). The CDR3 is 13 residues long. The germline V and J ends were trimmed by 10 bases and 7 bases, with 14 bases remaining between them. Germline V gene data show CDR1 as MNHNS and CDR2 as SASEGT. CDR3 nucleotides: TGTGCCAACTCACGACAGCCAAATTCACCCCTCCACTTT. This gives the protein CANSRQPNSPLHF.

This clone was counted a few times. An end of the junction differs from the germline gene, which may be a read error. V usage is TRBV7-9 and J usage is TRBJ1-4, with D tentatively TRBD1 (6 bases). The germline gives CDR1 SEHNR, CDR2 FQNEAQ (reference sequence). The CDR3 has 15 residues. The DNA for the CDR3 is TGTTCCAGCGGGGAAAGGGGGAGTTATAATGAAAAACTGTTTTTT. It yields the protein CSSGERGSYNEKLFF.

The chain carries TRBV6-5 and TRBJ2-5; 7 bases fit TRBD1. The J call could be wrong; TRBJ2-7 is a better fit for the DNA end. Germline V gene lookup returns CDR1 MNHEY and CDR2 SVGAGI. This CDR3 comprises 15 residues. The CDR3 DNA reads TGTGCCAGCAGTTACACCCGACAGGGCATCTACGAGCAGTACTTC. Its protein product is CASSYTRQGIYEQYF.

This clone was seen a few times. The V and J genes are TRBV5-4 and TRBJ1-1; 10 positions match TRBD1. Germline loops: CDR1 SGHNT, CDR2 YYREEE (reference sequence). Unmatched junction bases numbered 2, after V lost 3 bases and J lost 6 bases. The length of the CDR3 is 13 residues. As DNA, the CDR3 is TGTGCCAGCAGCTGGGACAGGGGCTCTGAAGCTTTCTTT. It encodes CASSWDRGSEAFF. Using reference TRBV5-4 and TRBJ1-1 for the parts outside the CDR3, the full variable domain is ETGVTQSPTHLIKTRGQQVTLRCSSQSGHNTVSWYQQALGQGPQFIFQYYREEENGRGNFPPRFSGLQFPNYSSELNVNALELDDSALYLCASSWDRGSEAFFGQGTRLTVV.

This chain's CDR3 is CASSLDSGTYEQYF. The CDR3 DNA sequence: TGTGCCAGCAGCTTGGACAGTGGAACCTACGAGCAGTACTTC. The V gene is TRBV6-1, the J gene TRBJ2-7; D may be TRBD1 (6 bases). Trimming pared 6 bases from V and 2 bases from J, leaving 14 bases between. The CDR3 totals 14 residues. Germline CDR1 and CDR2: MNHNS and SASEGT.

This clone was recorded only once. Here the CDR3 DNA reads TGTGCCAGCAGCCAAGTTGGGACAGCCCTTAAAGCTTTCTTT. It codes for CASSQVGTALKAFF. The chain combines TRBV4-2 with TRBJ1-1; 7 bases fit TRBD1. Germline CDR1 LGHNA, CDR2 YNFKEQ. The CDR3 sequence is 14 residues long. V lost 1 base, J lost 9 bases, and 8 bases stayed unmatched.

The chain couples TRBV9 to TRBJ2-5, with TRBD1 matching 7 bases. This CDR3 region has 14 residues. With 0 bases clipped from V and 7 bases from J, the junction kept 6 bases outside the gene matches. The germline V gene encodes CDR1 SGDLS and CDR2 YYNGEE. The CDR3 sequence: CASSVEGGKGTQYF. The DNA for the CDR3 is TGTGCCAGCAGCGTAGAAGGGGGCAAGGGGACCCAGTACTTC. The whole variable domain, filled in from reference TRBV9 and TRBJ2-5, reads DSGVTQTPKHLITATGQRVTLRCSPRSGDLSVYWYQQSLDQGLQFLIQYYNGEERAKGNILERFSAQQFPDLHSELNLSSLELGDSALYFCASSVEGGKGTQYFGPGTRLLVL.

The chain uses TRBV2 and TRBJ1-5, with 7 bases that match TRBD1. Trimming cost V 8 bases and J 2 bases; bases outside gene matches: 9. Germline loops: CDR1 SNHLY, CDR2 FYNNEI. This CDR3 has 15 amino acids. DNA of the CDR3: TGTGCCAGCCTTTGGAACAGGGGTGGCAATCAGCCCCAGCATTTT. This encodes CASLWNRGGNQPQHF.